The following is a T cell receptor beta chain sequence with its context. This clone appeared once. Its antigen has not been determined. Germline and junction disagree at one end, which may indicate a read error. From the cysteine up to the phenylalanine, the CDR3 has a length of 16 residues. Only the CDR3 portion is preserved as DNA: 48 bases, with reading frame beginning at the first base. According to the germline V gene, CDR1 reads SGHTA and CDR2 reads FQGTGA. The sample is drawn from a study of cytomegalovirus exposure and HLA in healthy donors (dated by TCRdb to about 2017). Regarding the complete study: An earlier analysis of approximately 600 of the donors reported approximately 270 Gb of sequence data and 117 million unique TCR beta sequences from some 180 million T cells. HLA typing covered class I and class II loci at four-digit resolution. The later analysis used no new phenotypic data to find candidate immune exposures, relying instead on TCR beta sequences and their occurrence across donors. Donor age, sex, ethnicity and CMV serostatus were collected together with the repertoire data. An earlier analysis of some 500 of the donors applied high-throughput TCR beta sequencing to assess whether each TCR beta V gene segment acted as functional or pseudogenic. All discovery cohort repertoires had been generated on a single sequencing platform. To study patterns of TCR occurrence, a later analysis re-analyzed previously published TCR beta repertoires from 550 to 800 donors and added high-resolution HLA genotyping. In addition to the first cohort of about 650 subjects, a separate validation cohort of under 150 different subjects was used. Of the approximately 400 genotyped donors, approximately 83% fell in the genetic ancestry cluster associated with self-reported Caucasian donors. The T cell repertoires of around 730 subjects were profiled by immunosequencing and related to cytomegalovirus serostatus. The study aimed to test whether signatures of past pathogen exposure could be identified by cataloging public T cell receptors. Genome-wide SNP genotypes for about 65% of the 666 donors were used in a later genetic analysis, which treated that subset as a discovery cohort. High-throughput TCR immunosequencing, statistical association of individual TCRs with disease status, and machine learning were combined to predict cytomegalovirus infection status. About 330 gigabases of sequencing data and approximately 91 million unique TCR sequences made up an early release that covered approximately 650 HLA-typed donors. Because of strong linkage in the cohort, roughly five DR-DQ haplotypes were treated as single units for association and clustering. The number of typed donors differed by locus: roughly 629-630 for A, B, C, DRB1 and DQB1; 500 to 550 for DQA1; around 580 for DPA1; and about 450 for DPB1. Among some 410 genotyped donors of the cohort, an average of about 240,000 unique TCR beta nucleotide sequences was sequenced per donor, of which 15% to 20% were non-productive. General study outcomes and caveats: According to a later analysis, parvovirus B19, influenza, CMV and Epstein-Barr virus appeared linked to several top co-occurrence clusters. Roughly uniform sequencing depth across donors was assumed in presence/absence analyses, although this assumption may not hold. When HLA alleles, especially DR and DQ, strongly co-occurred, TCR associations were difficult to assign to individual alleles. In a later genetic analysis, fewer N-insertions in productive TCRs were reported among donors in an Asian-associated ancestry cluster than the approximately 710-donor mean. A few of the identified cytomegalovirus-associated TCR beta chains were confirmed in vitro to be specific for cytomegalovirus antigens. Because HLA typing was missing for some donors at each locus, association tests included only the typed subset. Most CMV-associated TCR beta chains appeared to be HLA-restricted in a later analysis, and the HLA associations seemed to be driven largely by CMV exposure. In the study, approximately 160 TCR beta chains were listed as associated with cytomegalovirus. Across donors, most TCR sequences were observed very rarely, whereas some public TCRs were present in many individuals. Linkage disequilibrium might explain the correlated functional status among segregating V segments, but an unknown experimental factor could not be excluded. A later analysis associated 15,000 to 20,000 TCR beta sequences with specific HLA alleles at a false discovery rate of 0.05. An earlier analysis of 587 of the donors showed that most TCR beta V segments appeared in productive rearrangements either about 87% or about 30% of the time, which broadly matched IMGT annotations. The authors suggested that the approach could potentially be extended to other disease states and immunological phenotypes. Cytomegalovirus status was reported to be diagnosed by the classifier with high specificity and sensitivity in both the original and validation cohorts. A group of highly shared sequence variants was considered likely to be a technical artifact of the sequencing pipeline. Some IMGT-functional V segments, including TRBV6-2 and TRBV6-3, could not be distinguished by the 87-base-pair reads and were therefore excluded. The cohort was sequenced for TCR beta chains only, and without alpha or paired-chain data the features that could be detected were limited. The earlier analysis of 587 of the donors excluded approximately 17 rarely observed V segments, including chromosome 9 orphons, because counts were too low. For the cohort, immune exposure information was limited to CMV serostatus. In a later analysis, TCR association rates were found to vary across HLA loci, with the most associated TCRs seen for DRB1 alleles and the fewest for HLA-C alleles. A further reported finding was that TCR beta sequences accurately predicted the HLA-A and HLA-B alleles for most subjects in the first cohort. An association between a missense DCLRE1C variant and V-gene and J-gene trimming of TCR beta chains was found in a later genetic analysis and replicated in an independent cohort. A later analysis found that HLA-associated TCR beta chains were more clonally expanded and had lower generation probabilities than equally common non-associated chains.

In total, fewer than 750 healthy bone marrow donors made up the cohort. Cohort members were all nominally healthy when sampled, although unrecorded immune exposures were likely present. The donor was CMV seropositive and was included in the group of approximately 310 seropositive cohort members. Every donor gave a peripheral blood sample, and the peripheral blood mononuclear cells from that sample were used for TCR beta sequencing. Genomic DNA was extracted from the blood cell samples with the Qiagen DNeasy Blood Extraction Kit. The library was produced with the immunoSEQ multiplex PCR assay. For the multiplex PCR, a mixture combining 60 forward primers for TCR Vbeta segments and 13 reverse primers for TCR Jbeta segments was used. The CDR3 region of rearranged TCR beta genes was amplified from genomic DNA with a multiplex PCR assay. The amplified TCR beta libraries were sequenced on the Illumina HiSeq System as 87-base-pair reads. The authors' analysis ran thus. A later analysis counted approximately 74 million unique TCR beta chains across the 700 or so repertoires, and roughly 10 million of these chains were shared by at least two donors. A nearest-neighbor algorithm error-corrected the raw reads and collapsed the reads into unique sequences, merging closely related sequences to remove PCR and sequencing errors. V, D and J gene segments were assigned by aligning CDR3 sequences to IMGT reference sequences. For a sequence to be retained, at least a six-nucleotide match to both a V gene segment and a J gene segment was required. Rearrangements were classified as productive when the CDR3 lacked stop codons and remained in frame with V and J, and all other rearrangements were classified as non-productive. Following IMGT convention, CDR3 was defined as the stretch from the second conserved V-encoded cysteine to the conserved J-encoded phenylalanine. Sequences without an unambiguous match to a single V gene segment were excluded from the earlier analysis of 587 of the donors. An earlier analysis of approximately 590 of the donors called V segments functional above 56.7% productive rearrangements and segregating when the between-donor standard deviation exceeded 5%. A statistical classification framework was built to diagnose cytomegalovirus status from the catalog of TCR beta chain sequences. In a later analysis, V and J genes were assigned by comparing TCR nucleotide sequences against IMGT/GENE-DB human TR gene sequences. Using the TCRdist pipeline, a later analysis assigned CDR3 sequences along with most-parsimonious VDJ recombination scenarios. In a later analysis, each TCR beta chain was defined by its CDR3 amino acid sequence together with its V-gene family, and reads lacking a unique V-gene family were excluded. A later analysis removed roughly 590 highly shared, low-generation-probability nucleotide sequences to deal with suspected cross-contamination and a sequencing artifact. In a later analysis, a clonal expansion index for each public chain was calculated from normalized within-repertoire ranks of inferred template counts. A later analysis computed generation probabilities with a VDJ recombination model fitted to out-of-frame rearrangements, and checked the results against IGoR. Hypergeometric tests were used in a later analysis to score TCR-TCR, TCR-HLA and TCR-CMV co-occurrence, with a repertoire-size bias correction applied to the TCR pairs. A later analysis estimated false discovery rates by permuting HLA or CMV assignments 20 times. In a later analysis, co-occurring TCRs were grouped with DBSCAN, and TCRdist sequence similarity was added when clustering was performed within HLA-allele-positive subsets. For co-occurrence clustering, repertoires with fewer than 30,000 or more than 120,000 public chains were excluded, along with five repertoires with anomalous nucleotide sharing. TCRdb limited this immuneACCESS table to in-frame rearrangements with V and J called. A share of clones is missing; checked studies link under half to unresolved V genes, and the rest is unexplained. V and J calls and clone size are as listed in that table; D and trimming were resolved from the DNA. The sample table holds 74,000 or so clones, of which just over 75% were seen once. The ten largest clones add up to roughly 3% of the sample.

This clonotype was sampled from a man aged 50 or older in good health and CMV-seropositive. Recombination connected TRBV7-3 to TRBJ2-4; tentative D gene TRBD2, with 6 bases matching. The material sequenced was PBMCs. The bases are TGTGCCAGCAGCTCTGAGGGGATACTAGCCAAAAACATTCGGTACTTC. It translates to CASSSEGILAKNIRYF. Where the CDR3 stops, the reference TRBV7-3 and TRBJ2-4 genes take over; the full variable domain is GAGVSQTPSNKVTEKGKYVELRCDPISGHTALYWYRQSLGQGPEFLIYFQGTGAADDSGLPNDRFFAVRPEGSVSTLKIQRTERGDSAVYLCASSSEGILAKNIRYFGAGTRLSVL.